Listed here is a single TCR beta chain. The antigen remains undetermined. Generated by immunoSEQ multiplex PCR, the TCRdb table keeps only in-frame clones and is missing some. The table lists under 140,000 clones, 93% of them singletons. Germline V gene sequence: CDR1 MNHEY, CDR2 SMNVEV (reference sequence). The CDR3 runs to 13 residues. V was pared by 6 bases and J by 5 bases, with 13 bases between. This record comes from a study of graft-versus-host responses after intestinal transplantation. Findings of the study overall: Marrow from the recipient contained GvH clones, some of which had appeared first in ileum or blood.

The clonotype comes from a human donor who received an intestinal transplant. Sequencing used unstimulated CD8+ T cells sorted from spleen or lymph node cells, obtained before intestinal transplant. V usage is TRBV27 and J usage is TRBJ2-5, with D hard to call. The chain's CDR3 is CASSRGVGETQYF. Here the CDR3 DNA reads TGTGCCAGCAGCCGTGGGGTTGGGGAGACCCAGTACTTC.